This T cell receptor (beta chain) is from a study of T cells in Graves' hyperthyroidism and ophthalmopathy (dated by TCRdb to the late 2010s). A note on the overall study: TCR V-J signatures able to tell the groups apart were searched for in a discovery cohort of more than 90 patients, of whom 43 had Graves' ophthalmopathy and about 60 had stable Graves' hyperthyroidism. For training and testing, the roughly 97 patients in the discovery cohort were randomly divided in a 7:3 ratio. The paper reports TCR Vbeta CDR3 sequencing of fewer than 150 peripheral blood samples: some 41 ophthalmopathy, 70 to 85 hyperthyroidism and about 17 progressor patients. After sampling, hyperthyroidism patients received methimazole starting at 30 mg daily, and ophthalmopathy patients received high-dose intravenous methylprednisolone. In addition, the study compared T-cell repertoires in thyroid tissue and in blood from several Graves' hyperthyroidism patients. Prospective prediction of ophthalmopathy was tested in an independent validation cohort consisting of about 19 hyperthyroidism patients and approximately 16 patients who later progressed to ophthalmopathy. Study-level results and caveats: During validation, the model predicted progression to ophthalmopathy a median of about 6.3 months ahead of onset, with around 65% sensitivity and 72.22% specificity. Most expanded thyroid clonotypes (frequency above 0.001) were also detected in blood, a finding suggesting that blood repertoires may reflect thyroid immune responses. Ophthalmopathy was separated from stable hyperthyroidism by a 13 V-J signature model, with approximately 85% sensitivity and 81% to 83% specificity obtained in cross-validation and 80%/75% obtained in testing. Sample size was not statistically predetermined, and investigators were not blinded to group allocation.

V is shortened by 3 bases, J by 5 bases, and the region joining them spans 8 bases. CDR3 length: 12 amino acids, cysteine to phenylalanine. The only DNA kept is the CDR3, 36 bases in frame from the first base. Per the germline V gene, SGHVS is the CDR1 and FNYEAQ is the CDR2. As concerns this clonotype: What this receptor recognizes is not known. No quality values exist for individual bases; no much larger clone is one base distant.

Exclusion was applied to patients with uncontrolled infections, other autoimmune diseases, pregnancy or lactation. Clinical symptoms, serum thyroxine and TRAb, thyroid ultrasound, and orbital computed tomography formed the basis for the diagnoses. Total RNA was extracted using Trizol reagent, and RNA quality was assessed on an Agilent 2100 Bioanalyzer. The TCR beta CDR3 regions were amplified from the RNA transcripts. For the first round of RT-PCR on the TCR CDR3, the HTBI primer set was used together with the Qiagen OneStep RT-PCR kit. Libraries were constructed in a second round of multiplex PCR, after which size selection and purification were carried out. Paired-end sequencing of the libraries was performed with 100 bp reads on an Illumina HiSeq2000. From the authors' description of their analysis: Raw data were processed with SOAPnuke, discarding reads with adapters, uncalled bases, mean Phred below 15, or no exact constant-primer or identifier match. High-quality paired reads were merged using COPE v1.2.5, and each unique nucleotide sequence was defined as a clonotype. Clonotypes were aligned to IMGT TRBV, TRBD and TRBJ reference segments using MiTCR v1.1. Only V-J combinations with frequency above 0.0001, covering 99.2% of repertoires, were analysed. The TCS score was defined as the ratio of F50 (clonal expansion) to E x V (chaos), calculated using BLOSUM62-based TCRdist between CDR3 peptides within each V-J. Welch's t-statistics and random forest reduced some 510 V-J features to 13, which were used in a naive Bayes classifier (R e1071). Thyroid-blood repertoire similarity was quantified with the Morisita-Horn index. TCRdb handled the public reads itself, with Q25 trimming in fastp and clone calling in MiXCR, and kept productive beta chains. Identical CDR3 proteins give one entry, which carries the most common genes and DNA. TCRdb, not the authors, supplied the V and J calls. The sample records a few hundred thousand distinct CDR3 sequences, 46% of which are singletons. The top ten clonotypes cover 15% to 20% of the sample.

This chain is built from TRBV7-6 and TRBJ2-7; the D match is possibly TRBD1 or TRBD2, with 5 bases aligned in each. The clonotype originates from an adult woman with Graves' disease, either hyperthyroidism or ophthalmopathy (not recorded which). The sequenced material came from peripheral blood or thyroid tissue (not recorded which). The DNA is as follows: TGTGCCAGCAGCTTGCTGGGGGACGAGCAGTACTTC. This encodes CASSLLGDEQYF.